This TCR beta chain originates from a study of blood T cell repertoires in COVID-19. Study-level background: The United States, Italy and Spain supplied acute and convalescent COVID-19 samples. From T cells, B-cell-depleted T cells, or PBMCs came the material, which was cDNA or gDNA.

The CDR3 is made up of 11 amino acids. Trimming removed 6 bases at V and 8 bases at J, with 7 bases between. Original data processing: Amplified reference gene primers provided the basis for estimating nucleated cell counts. TCRdb's table, derived via immunoSEQ multiplex PCR, lists solely in-frame clones and lacks some. For V, J and clone size, that table is used; D and trimming come from the DNA. Of some 120,000 clones listed, just under 85% were seen once; the top ten hold roughly 17%. The sequence derives from a woman aged 45-60 years with acute or convalescent COVID-19. V gene TRBV12-3 or TRBV12-4 combines with J gene TRBJ1-4; D is possibly TRBD1 (5 bases). The specimen sequenced was peripheral blood. CDR3 in amino acids: CASRGGEKLFF. The CDR3 nucleotides are TGTGCCAGCAGGGGGGGAGAAAAACTGTTTTTT.